One sample yielded the 20 T cell receptor beta chains listed below, sequenced in a study of T cell repertoires in cytomegalovirus infection. TCRdb ran MiXCR on the reads and lists one entry per CDR3 protein. The sample holds 100,000 to 150,000 distinct CDR3 sequences, about 32% seen once. These receptors have no identified antigens. The sequenced sample was CD8+ T cells from cultured PBMCs, obtained from culture after CMV antigen stimulation. The receptors were gathered from a human donor in good health (CMV status not recorded). Some clones in this sample may be carry-over from other donors' samples.

There are a few counts of this clonotype. CDR3 sequence (DNA): TGTGCCAGCAGCTTAAAAGGACAGTTCCACTATGGCTACACCTTC. Translation gives CASSLKGQFHYGYTF. The chain has TRBV7-2 and TRBJ1-2, with D possibly matching TRBD1 (6 bases). Germline V lookup: CDR1 SGHTA, CDR2 FQGNSA. V was clipped by 2 bases and J by 3 bases, with 13 bases between them. The CDR3 length is 15 residues. The full variable domain, rest sourced from reference TRBV7-2 and TRBJ1-2, is GAGVSQSPSNKVTEKGKDVELRCDPISGHTALYWYRQSLGQGLEFLIYFQGNSAPDKSGLPSDRFSAERTGGSVSTLTIQRTQQEDSAVYLCASSLKGQFHYGYTFGSGTRLTVV.

This clonotype came up a few times. The chain uses TRBV12-3 or TRBV12-4 and TRBJ2-5; D remains ambiguous. The CDR3 is made up of 15 amino acids. V was shortened by 6 bases and J by 2 bases, with 16 bases between the two germline ends. Here the CDR3 DNA reads TGTGCCAGCAGCCTCAGTTGGTCGGGTCAAGAGACCCAGTACTTC. This gives the protein CASSLSWSGQETQYF.

The sample holds a few counts of this clonotype. This sequence joins TRBV20-1 and TRBJ1-4, with TRBD1 as a possible D gene (6 bases). Germline values: CDR1 DFQATT, CDR2 SNEGSKA (reference sequence). The V gene lost 3 bases and the J gene lost 7 bases, with 12 bases spanning the gap. The CDR3 length is 13 residues. CDR3 protein: CSASGGGGEKLFF. DNA for the CDR3: TGCAGTGCTAGTGGGGGGGGCGGTGAAAAACTGTTTTTT.

V is TRBV9 and J is TRBJ2-3; 12 nucleotides align to TRBD2. V shed 8 bases and J 0 bases; nucleotides not matched to a gene: 7. The V gene's germline CDR1 is SGDLS and CDR2 YYNGEE. The CDR3 sequence is 16 residues long. The CDR3: CASSTSGGASTDTQYF. CDR3 nucleotides: TGTGCCAGTTCGACTAGCGGGGGAGCTAGCACAGATACGCAGTATTTT.

The genes are TRBV19 and TRBJ1-1; D ambiguous. Germline V CDR1 and CDR2: LNHDA, SQIVND (reference sequence). V lost 5 bases, J lost 7 bases, and 14 bases lay in between. The CDR3 is 13 amino acids. Here the CDR3 DNA reads TGTGCCAGTAGTGTCTCACCCCAGCTTGAAGCTTTCTTT. Translating it yields CASSVSPQLEAFF.

The gene calls are TRBV6-1 and TRBJ1-2; TRBD1 is a possible D gene (5 bases). CDR3 length: 16 amino acids. Germline V gene data show CDR1 as MNHNS and CDR2 as SASEGT. Trimming cost V 5 bases and J 7 bases, with 23 bases left between them. The CDR3 DNA follows: TGTGCCAGCAGTTTCAACTCAGGGACTACCTCTTTTGGCTACACCTTC. As protein: CASSFNSGTTSFGYTF.

The CDR3 region has the DNA TGTGCCAGCAGCGCCCAGGACAGGGAGGATGAAAAACTGTTTTTT. It translates to CASSAQDREDEKLFF. This chain joins TRBV7-6 and TRBJ1-4; 8 bases match TRBD1. The CDR3 covers 15 residues. V trimming: 5 bases; J trimming: 6 bases; junction bases outside the gene matches: 8. Looked up from germline, CDR1 is SGHVS and CDR2 is FNYEAQ.

The chain couples TRBV2 to TRBJ2-1, with 9 bases fitting TRBD2. Per the germline V gene, CDR1 is SNHLY and CDR2 is FYNNEI. V shed 2 bases and J 2 bases; nucleotides not matched to a gene: 4. This CDR3 region has 16 residues. CDR3 in DNA: TGTGCCAGCAGTGAATTGGGCGGGGGGGCCTACAATGAGCAGTTCTTC. As protein: CASSELGGGAYNEQFF.

The chain recombines TRBV4-1 with TRBJ2-4, with D possibly matching TRBD1 (6 bases). Per the germline V gene, CDR1 is MGHRA and CDR2 is YSYEKL. CDR3 length: 17 residues. Trimming stripped 0 bases from V and 0 bases from J, with 12 bases between. CDR3 region: CASSQDFTGLAKNIQYF. DNA for the CDR3: TGCGCCAGCAGCCAAGATTTTACAGGGCTAGCCAAAAACATTCAGTACTTC.

The rearrangement uses TRBV6-1 and TRBJ2-5; D call uncertain. The CDR3 runs to 14 residues. Trimming removed 6 bases from V and 3 bases from J, with 14 bases in between. CDR1 is MNHNS, CDR2 SASEGT, per germline. This CDR3 is CASRSPSREETQYF. CDR3 sequence (DNA): TGTGCCAGCAGGAGCCCTTCTAGAGAAGAGACCCAGTACTTC.

This clonotype turned up a few times. The chain links TRBV28 to TRBJ2-5; TRBD1 matches at 7 bases. Germline V gene lookup returns CDR1 MDHEN and CDR2 SYDVKM. The CDR3 sequence is 14 residues long. V trimming: 5 bases; J trimming: 5 bases; junction bases outside the gene matches: 8. CDR3 nucleotide sequence: TGTGCCAGCAGTGGGAGACAGGGTCGGGAGACCCAGTACTTC. It translates to CASSGRQGRETQYF.

This clonotype was seen a few times. This CDR3 reads CASSFREFIQETQYF. CDR3 bases: TGTGCCAGCAGCTTCCGGGAATTTATCCAAGAGACCCAGTACTTC. V is TRBV5-6 and J is TRBJ2-5, with a weak D call TRBD2 (5 bases). The CDR3 is 15 amino acids. Trimming left V 2 bases short and J 1 base short, with 12 bases between. Germline loops: CDR1 SGHDT, CDR2 YYEEEE.

The genes are TRBV7-9 and TRBJ2-1; D ambiguous. Germline values: CDR1 SEHNR, CDR2 FQNEAQ (reference sequence). The CDR3 sequence is 15 residues long. The ends were cut back, 8 bases at V and 0 bases at J, with 14 bases in the middle. CDR3 sequence reads: CASVTDLSSYNEQFF. As DNA, the CDR3 is TGTGCCAGCGTAACCGACCTGAGCTCCTACAATGAGCAGTTCTTC. Together with reference TRBV7-9 and TRBJ2-1, the CDR3 gives the full variable domain: DTGVSQNPRHKITKRGQNVTFRCDPISEHNRLYWYRQTLGQGPEFLTYFQNEAQLEKSRLLSDRFSAERPKGSFSTLEIQRTEQGDSAMYLCASVTDLSSYNEQFFGPGTRLTVL.

The chain uses TRBV7-8 and TRBJ1-5; possible D gene TRBD1, 5 bases. This CDR3 has 16 residues. Germline V gives CDR1 SGHVS, CDR2 FQNEAQ. V was pared by 0 bases and J by 4 bases, with 13 bases between. The CDR3 DNA reads TGTGCCAGCAGCTTAGCGGGCAGGGTCCTTAATCAGCCCCAGCATTTT. Protein: CASSLAGRVLNQPQHF.

The chain couples TRBV7-6 to TRBJ2-2, with D perhaps TRBD1 (5 bases). Germline assignment: CDR1 SGHVS and CDR2 FNYEAQ. Trimming pared 5 bases from V and 0 bases from J, leaving 19 bases between. This CDR3 has 18 amino acids. CDR3 residues: CASSHEDNRKPNTGELFF. Here the CDR3 DNA reads TGTGCCAGCAGCCACGAAGACAACAGGAAACCGAACACCGGGGAGCTGTTTTTT. Filled out from reference TRBV7-6 and TRBJ2-2, the complete variable domain reads GAGVSQSPRYKVTKRGQDVALRCDPISGHVSLYWYRQALGQGPEFLTYFNYEAQQDKSGLPNDRFSAERPEGSISTLTIQRTEQRDSAMYRCASSHEDNRKPNTGELFFGEGSRLTVL.

This clonotype was seen a few times. The chain uses TRBV7-6 and TRBJ1-5; tentative D call: TRBD1 (5 bases). CDR3 length: 13 amino acids. Trimming pared 1 base from V and 9 bases from J, leaving 10 bases between. Germline lookup yields CDR1 SGHVS and CDR2 FNYEAQ. CDR3 DNA: TGTGCCAGCAGCTTAGTCGTGGGACGGCCCCAGCATTTT. Amino acids: CASSLVVGRPQHF.

The chain combines TRBV7-6 with TRBJ1-2; D possibly corresponds to TRBD1 (6 bases). Trimming took off 2 bases at V and 8 bases at J, with 9 bases between the two ends. In germline, CDR1 is SGHVS, CDR2 FNYEAQ. The CDR3 covers 12 residues. This chain's CDR3 is CASSLPGDGYTF. The CDR3 DNA sequence: TGTGCCAGCAGCTTACCAGGGGACGGCTACACCTTC.

This chain connects TRBV7-8 to TRBJ2-1; no clear D gene. This CDR3 contains 12 residues. Per the germline V gene, CDR1 is SGHVS and CDR2 is FQNEAQ. Trimming removed 4 bases from V and 7 bases from J, with 8 bases in between. The CDR3 DNA follows: TGTGCCAGCAGCTCCCTAGGTAATGAGCAGTTCTTC. Translation gives CASSSLGNEQFF.

This clonotype turned up a few times. V gene TRBV7-9 combines with J gene TRBJ1-3; the D gene is possibly TRBD1 (5 bases). The CDR3 loop spans 18 amino acids. Trimming took 1 base from V and 0 from J, leaving 16 bases between them. Looked up from germline, CDR1 is SEHNR and CDR2 is FQNEAQ (reference sequence). This chain's CDR3 is CASSLGGGEPASGNTIYF. CDR3 bases: TGTGCCAGCAGCTTAGGGGGGGGGGAACCGGCCTCTGGAAACACCATATATTTT. The whole variable domain, remainder taken from reference TRBV7-9 and TRBJ1-3, is DTGVSQNPRHKITKRGQNVTFRCDPISEHNRLYWYRQTLGQGPEFLTYFQNEAQLEKSRLLSDRFSAERPKGSFSTLEIQRTEQGDSAMYLCASSLGGGEPASGNTIYFGEGSWLTVV.

This clonotype was observed a handful of times. The chain carries TRBV29-1 and TRBJ2-1; D is possibly TRBD1 (6 bases). CDR1 is SQVTM and CDR2 is ANQGSEA in the germline V gene. Trimming took 2 bases from V and 3 from J, leaving 11 bases between them. The CDR3 runs to 14 residues. The DNA for the CDR3 is TGCAGCGTTGAAAACAGGGAAATCTACAATGAGCAGTTCTTC. It yields the protein CSVENREIYNEQFF.